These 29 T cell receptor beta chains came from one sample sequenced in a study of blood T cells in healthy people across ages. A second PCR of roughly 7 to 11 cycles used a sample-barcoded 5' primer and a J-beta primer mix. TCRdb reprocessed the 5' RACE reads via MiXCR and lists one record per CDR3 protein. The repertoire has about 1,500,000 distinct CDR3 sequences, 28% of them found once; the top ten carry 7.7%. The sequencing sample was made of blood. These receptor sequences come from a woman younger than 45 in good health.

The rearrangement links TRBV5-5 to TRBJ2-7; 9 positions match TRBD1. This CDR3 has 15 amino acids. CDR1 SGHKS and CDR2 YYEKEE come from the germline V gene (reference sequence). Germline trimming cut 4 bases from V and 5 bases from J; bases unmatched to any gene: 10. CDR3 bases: TGTGCCAGCAGCCTAACCGGGACAGGGTTCCACGAGCAGTACTTC. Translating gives CASSLTGTGFHEQYF.

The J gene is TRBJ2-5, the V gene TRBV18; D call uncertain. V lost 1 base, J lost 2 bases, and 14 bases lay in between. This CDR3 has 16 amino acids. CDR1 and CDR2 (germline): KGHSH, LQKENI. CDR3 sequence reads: CASSPLAELSQETQYF. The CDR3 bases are TGTGCCAGCTCACCACTCGCAGAGCTTTCTCAAGAGACCCAGTACTTC.

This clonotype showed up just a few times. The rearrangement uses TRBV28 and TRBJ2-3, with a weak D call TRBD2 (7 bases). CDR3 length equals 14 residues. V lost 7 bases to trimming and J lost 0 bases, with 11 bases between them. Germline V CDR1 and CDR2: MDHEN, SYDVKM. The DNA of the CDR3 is TGTGCCAGCACGCGGGGGCCAAGCACAGATACGCAGTATTTT. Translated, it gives CASTRGPSTDTQYF. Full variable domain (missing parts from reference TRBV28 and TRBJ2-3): DVKVTQSSRYLVKRTGEKVFLECVQDMDHENMFWYRQDPGLGLRLIYFSYDVKMKEKGDIPEGYSVSREKKERFSLILESASTNQTSMYLCASTRGPSTDTQYFGPGTRLTVL.

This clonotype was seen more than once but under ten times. The CDR3 coding sequence is TGTGCCAGCAGTGAAGCTGGGACTGGGGCCAACGTCCTGACTTTC. This encodes CASSEAGTGANVLTF. V usage is TRBV6-1 and J usage is TRBJ2-6; D is uncertain. CDR3 length: 15 amino acids. Trimming shortened V by 0 bases and J by 2 bases, and 5 bases separated the two germline ends. The V gene's germline CDR1 is MNHNS and CDR2 SASEGT.

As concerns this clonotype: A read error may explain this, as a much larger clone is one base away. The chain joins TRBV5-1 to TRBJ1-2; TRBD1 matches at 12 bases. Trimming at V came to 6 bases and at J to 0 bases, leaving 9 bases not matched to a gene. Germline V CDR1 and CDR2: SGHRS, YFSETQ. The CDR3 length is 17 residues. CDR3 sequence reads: CASNTGTGGPANYGYTF. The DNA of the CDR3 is TGCGCCAGCAACACTGGGACAGGGGGCCCTGCTAACTATGGCTACACCTTC.

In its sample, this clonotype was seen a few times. DNA for the CDR3: TGTGCCATCAGGGGGACAGGGTCAGACAATGAGCAGTTCTTC. Its translation is CAIRGTGSDNEQFF. The gene calls are TRBV10-3 and TRBJ2-1; TRBD1 agrees at 9 bases. CDR1 ENHRY and CDR2 SYGVKD come from the germline V gene. V was clipped by 6 bases and J by 5 bases; unmatched bases: 5. The CDR3 totals 14 residues.

CDR3 coding DNA: TGCGCCAGCAGCTTCCGGACTAGCGGGGGATCCACTCGGGGAGAGACCCAGTACTTC. This encodes CASSFRTSGGSTRGETQYF. The rearrangement links TRBV5-1 to TRBJ2-5, with TRBD2 matching over 13 bases. This CDR3 is built from 19 residues. Trimming removed 2 bases from V and 4 bases from J; junction bases left unmatched: 14. Germline lookup yields CDR1 SGHRS and CDR2 YFSETQ.

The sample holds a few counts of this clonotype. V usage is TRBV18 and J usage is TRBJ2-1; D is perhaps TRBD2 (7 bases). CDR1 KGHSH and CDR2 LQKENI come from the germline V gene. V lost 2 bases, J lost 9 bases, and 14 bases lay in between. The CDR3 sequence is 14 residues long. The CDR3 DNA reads TGTGCCAGCTCACCAAGAGGAGGGGGGGCTGAGCAGTTCTTC. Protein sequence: CASSPRGGGAEQFF.

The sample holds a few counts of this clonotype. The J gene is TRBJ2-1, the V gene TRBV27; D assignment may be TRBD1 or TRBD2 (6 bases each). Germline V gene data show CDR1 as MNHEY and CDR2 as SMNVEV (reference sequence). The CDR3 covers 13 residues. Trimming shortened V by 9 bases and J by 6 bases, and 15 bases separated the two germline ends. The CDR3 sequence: CARHRVGGNEQFF. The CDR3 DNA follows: TGTGCCAGGCACAGGGTCGGGGGCAATGAGCAGTTCTTC.

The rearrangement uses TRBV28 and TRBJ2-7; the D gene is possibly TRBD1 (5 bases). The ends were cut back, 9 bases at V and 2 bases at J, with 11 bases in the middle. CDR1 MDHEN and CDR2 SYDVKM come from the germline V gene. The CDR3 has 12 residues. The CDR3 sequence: CARETEAYEQYF. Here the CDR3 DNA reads TGTGCCAGGGAGACAGAGGCCTACGAGCAGTACTTC.

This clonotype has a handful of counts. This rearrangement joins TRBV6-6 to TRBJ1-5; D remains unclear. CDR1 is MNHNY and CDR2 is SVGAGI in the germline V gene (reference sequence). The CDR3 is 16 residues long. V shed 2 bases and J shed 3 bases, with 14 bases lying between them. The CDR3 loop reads CASSYGSGQYNQPQHF. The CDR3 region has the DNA TGTGCCAGCAGTTACGGAAGTGGGCAGTACAATCAGCCCCAGCATTTT.

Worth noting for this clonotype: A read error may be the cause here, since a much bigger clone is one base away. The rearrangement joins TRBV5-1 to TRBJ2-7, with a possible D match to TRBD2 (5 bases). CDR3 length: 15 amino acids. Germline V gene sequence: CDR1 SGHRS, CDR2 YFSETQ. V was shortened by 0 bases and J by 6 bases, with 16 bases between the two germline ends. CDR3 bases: TGCGCCAGCAGCTTGGAGGTCCAGAGGGCAACCGAGCAGTACTTC. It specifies CASSLEVQRATEQYF.

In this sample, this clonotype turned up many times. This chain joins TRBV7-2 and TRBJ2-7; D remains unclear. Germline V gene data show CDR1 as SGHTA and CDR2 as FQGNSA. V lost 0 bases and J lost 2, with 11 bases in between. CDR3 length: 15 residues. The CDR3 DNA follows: TGTGCCAGCAGCTTAGCCAGCGCCGTAACCTACGAGCAGTACTTC. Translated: CASSLASAVTYEQYF.

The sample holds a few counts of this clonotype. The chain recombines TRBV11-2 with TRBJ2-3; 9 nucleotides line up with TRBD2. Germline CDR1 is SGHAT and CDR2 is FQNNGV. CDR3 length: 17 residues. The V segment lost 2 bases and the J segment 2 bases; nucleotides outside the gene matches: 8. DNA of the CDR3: TGTGCCAGCAGCTTATCGGCGGGAGGGCCGATCACAGATACGCAGTATTTT. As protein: CASSLSAGGPITDTQYF.

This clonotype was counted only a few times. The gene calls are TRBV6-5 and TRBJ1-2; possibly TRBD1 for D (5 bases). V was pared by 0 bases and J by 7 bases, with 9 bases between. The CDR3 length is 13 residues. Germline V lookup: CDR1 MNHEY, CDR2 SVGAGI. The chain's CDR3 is CASSYSGLRGYTF. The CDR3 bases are TGTGCCAGCAGTTACTCGGGGCTGCGTGGCTACACCTTC.

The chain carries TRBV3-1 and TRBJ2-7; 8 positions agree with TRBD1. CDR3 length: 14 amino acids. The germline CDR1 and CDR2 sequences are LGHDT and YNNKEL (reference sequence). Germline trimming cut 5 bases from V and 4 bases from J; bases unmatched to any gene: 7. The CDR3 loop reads CASSTTGDGYEQYF. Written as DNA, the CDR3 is TGTGCCAGCAGCACGACAGGGGATGGTTACGAGCAGTACTTC.

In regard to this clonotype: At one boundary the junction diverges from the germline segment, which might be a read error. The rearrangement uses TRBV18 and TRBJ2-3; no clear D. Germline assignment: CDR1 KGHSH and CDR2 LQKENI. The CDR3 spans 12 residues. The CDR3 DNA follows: TGTGTCAGCTCACTCGGCACAGATACGCAGTATTTT. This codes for CVSSLGTDTQYF. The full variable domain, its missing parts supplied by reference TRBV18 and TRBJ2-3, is NAGVMQNPRHLVRRRGQEARLRCSPMKGHSHVYWYRQLPEEGLKFMVYLQKENIIDESGMPKERFSAEFPKEGPSILRIQQVVRGDSAAYFCVSSLGTDTQYFGPGTRLTVL.

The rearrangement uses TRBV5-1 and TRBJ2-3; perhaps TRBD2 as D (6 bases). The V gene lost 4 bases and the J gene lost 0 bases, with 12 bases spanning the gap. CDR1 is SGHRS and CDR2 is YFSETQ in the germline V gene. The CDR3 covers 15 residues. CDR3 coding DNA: TGCGCCAGCAGCGGGGACTCGACTAGCACAGATACGCAGTATTTT. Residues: CASSGDSTSTDTQYF.

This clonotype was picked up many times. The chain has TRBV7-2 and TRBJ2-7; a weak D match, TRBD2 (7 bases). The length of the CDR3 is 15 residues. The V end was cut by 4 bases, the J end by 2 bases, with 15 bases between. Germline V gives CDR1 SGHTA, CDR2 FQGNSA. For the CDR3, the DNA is TGTGCCAGCAGCTGGGGGGGGCGCGCCGCCTACGAGCAGTACTTC. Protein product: CASSWGGRAAYEQYF. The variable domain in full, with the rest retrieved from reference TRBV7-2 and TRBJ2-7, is GAGVSQSPSNKVTEKGKDVELRCDPISGHTALYWYRQSLGQGLEFLIYFQGNSAPDKSGLPSDRFSAERTGGSVSTLTIQRTQQEDSAVYLCASSWGGRAAYEQYFGPGTRLTVT.

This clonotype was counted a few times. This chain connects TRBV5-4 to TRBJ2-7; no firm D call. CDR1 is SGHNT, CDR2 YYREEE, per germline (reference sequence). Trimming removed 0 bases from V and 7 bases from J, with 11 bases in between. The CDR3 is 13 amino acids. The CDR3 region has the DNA TGTGCCAGCAGCTTGGAAACCACCGGGGAGCAGTACTTC. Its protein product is CASSLETTGEQYF.

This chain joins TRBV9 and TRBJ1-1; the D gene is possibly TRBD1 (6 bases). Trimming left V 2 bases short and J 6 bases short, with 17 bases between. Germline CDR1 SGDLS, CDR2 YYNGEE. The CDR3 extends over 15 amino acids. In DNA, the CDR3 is TGTGCCAGCAGCGTGACCGGACAGAGGGACGCTGAAGCTTTCTTT. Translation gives CASSVTGQRDAEAFF.

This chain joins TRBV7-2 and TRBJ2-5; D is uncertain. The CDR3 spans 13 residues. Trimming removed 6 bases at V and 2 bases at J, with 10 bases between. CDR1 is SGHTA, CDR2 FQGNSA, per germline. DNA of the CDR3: TGTGCCAGCAGTTCAGAGTTACAAGAGACCCAGTACTTC. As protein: CASSSELQETQYF.

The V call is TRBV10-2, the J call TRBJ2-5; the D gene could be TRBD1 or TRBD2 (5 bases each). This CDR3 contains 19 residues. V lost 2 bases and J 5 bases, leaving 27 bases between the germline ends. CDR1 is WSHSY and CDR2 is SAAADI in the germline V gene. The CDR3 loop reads CASSEPGSLGANRRETQYF. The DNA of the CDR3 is TGCGCCAGCAGTGAGCCGGGGTCTCTCGGGGCCAATCGTCGGGAGACCCAGTACTTC.

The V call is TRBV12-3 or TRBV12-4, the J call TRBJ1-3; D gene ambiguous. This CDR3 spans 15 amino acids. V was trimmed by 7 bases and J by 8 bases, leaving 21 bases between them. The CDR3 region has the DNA TGTGCCAGCACCCAAGTAGGCTGGGTCGAAGACACCATATATTTT. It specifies CASTQVGWVEDTIYF.

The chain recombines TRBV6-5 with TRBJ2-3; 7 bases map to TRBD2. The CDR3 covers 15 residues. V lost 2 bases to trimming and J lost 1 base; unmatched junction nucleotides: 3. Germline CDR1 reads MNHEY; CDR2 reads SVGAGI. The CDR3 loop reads CASSYGGRGTDTQYF. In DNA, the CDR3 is TGTGCCAGCAGTTACGGCGGGAGAGGCACAGATACGCAGTATTTT.

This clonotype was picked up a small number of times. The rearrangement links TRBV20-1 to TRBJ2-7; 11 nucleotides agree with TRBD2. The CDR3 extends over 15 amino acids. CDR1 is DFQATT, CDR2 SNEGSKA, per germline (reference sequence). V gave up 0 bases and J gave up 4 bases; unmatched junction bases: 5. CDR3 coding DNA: TGCAGTGCTAGAGAGACTAGCGGGACCTTATACGAGCAGTACTTC. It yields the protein CSARETSGTLYEQYF.

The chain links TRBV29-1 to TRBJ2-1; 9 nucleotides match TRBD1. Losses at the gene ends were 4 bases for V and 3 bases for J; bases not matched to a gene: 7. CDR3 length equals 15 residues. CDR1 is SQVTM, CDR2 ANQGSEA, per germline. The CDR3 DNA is TGCAGCGTTGTAGTGGGACAGGGATACTACAATGAGCAGTTCTTC. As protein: CSVVVGQGYYNEQFF.

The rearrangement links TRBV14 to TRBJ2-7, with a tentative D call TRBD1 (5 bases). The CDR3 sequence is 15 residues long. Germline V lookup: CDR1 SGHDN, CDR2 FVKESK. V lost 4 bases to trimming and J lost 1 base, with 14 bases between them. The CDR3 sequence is CASSRLVDTSYEQYF. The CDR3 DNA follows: TGTGCCAGCAGCCGCCTGGTGGACACTTCCTACGAGCAGTACTTC.

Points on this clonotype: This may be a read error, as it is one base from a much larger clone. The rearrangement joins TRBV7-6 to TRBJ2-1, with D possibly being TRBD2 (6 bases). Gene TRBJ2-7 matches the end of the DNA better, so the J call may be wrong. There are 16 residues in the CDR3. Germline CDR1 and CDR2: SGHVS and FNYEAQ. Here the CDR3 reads CASSLVGGTSYNEQYF. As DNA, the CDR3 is TGTGCCAGCAGCTTAGTGGGCGGGACCTCCTACAATGAGCAGTACTTC.